The present TCR beta chain was sequenced within a study of T-cell reconstitution after alpha-beta-depleted transplantation in children. Findings of the study overall: Newly generated T cells supplied most T-cell counts and diversity one year post-transplant. About two months after transplant, alpha-beta T cells reportedly came from several hundred expanded graft clones. Surviving thymic progenitors and recipient T cells were the source of high TCRbeta diversity at day 60 in some patients.

Preparing the TCRbeta library involved the use of unique molecular identifiers. Each CDR3 protein is one row after TCRdb ran MiXCR on the PCR reads. The table shows 190,000 or so distinct CDR3 sequences, with 5% to 6.5% occurring only once. This clonotype was seen at least ten times. The antigen is not known. V was clipped by 4 bases and J by 0 bases, with 7 bases between them. CDR3 length equals 14 residues. Germline V gene lookup returns CDR1 LGHDT and CDR2 YNNKEL (reference sequence). V is TRBV3-1 and J is TRBJ2-4; D gene uncertain. The sample consisted of PBMCs, taken before TCRalphabeta/CD19-depleted stem cell transplant. The receptor was derived from a girl less than two years old with combined immunodeficiency, due to receive a stem cell transplant. DNA for the CDR3: TGTGCCAGCAGCCCAACAATAGCCAAAAACATTCAGTACTTC. This codes for CASSPTIAKNIQYF.